A single sample is the source of the 7 T cell receptor beta chains below, sequenced in a study of monozygotic twins with inflammatory bowel disease. TCRdb derives one entry per CDR3 protein from the 5' RACE reads, leaving out DNA. This table holds 150,000 to 200,000 distinct CDR3 sequences. The specimen sequenced was blood. The receptors derive from a human donor with ulcerative colitis or Crohn's disease, or a healthy co-twin of an affected twin (not recorded which).

The chain combines TRBV11-2 with TRBJ2-2; TCRdb lists TRBD1, though no DNA is available to test this call. The V gene's germline CDR1 is SGHAT and CDR2 FQNNGV. There are 15 residues in the CDR3. The CDR3 protein is CASSLPGENTGELFF.

V gene TRBV7-2 combines with J gene TRBJ2-3; TCRdb names TRBD2, which stays unverified in the absence of DNA. Looked up from germline, CDR1 is SGHTA and CDR2 is FQGNSA. The CDR3 is made up of 18 amino acids. The CDR3 protein is CASSPRPTSGGVSDTQYF.

The J gene is TRBJ1-1, the V gene TRBV10-3; absent DNA, TCRdb's TRBD1 call cannot be checked. Germline-derived CDR1 and CDR2 are ENHRY and SYGVKD. The CDR3 contains 12 residues. CDR3 amino acids: CAIRDRDTEAFF.

The chain uses TRBV5-4 and TRBJ1-2; TCRdb outputs TRBD1, but without DNA this stays unchecked. The CDR3 is made up of 13 amino acids. Germline CDR1 and CDR2: SGHNT and YYREEE (reference sequence). The CDR3 sequence is CASSLAGEYGYTF.

V and J are TRBV14 and TRBJ2-7. Germline CDR1 is SGHDN and CDR2 is FVKESK. This CDR3 is built from 13 residues. This chain's CDR3 is CASSQDSVYEQYF.

The J gene is TRBJ2-1, the V gene TRBV7-2; TCRdb calls TRBD2, which cannot be checked without DNA. The CDR3 is 15 amino acids. CDR1 and CDR2 (germline): SGHTA, FQGNSA. The CDR3 reads CASSFPSGRGNEQFF.

This chain joins TRBV7-2 and TRBJ2-7; without DNA, the TCRdb call of TRBD2 cannot be checked. CDR1 SGHTA and CDR2 FQGNSA come from the germline V gene. This CDR3 spans 17 amino acids. The CDR3: CASSLQLGTQKLYEQYF.